Listed below are T cell receptor beta chains from one sample, sequenced in a study of neurological immune-mediated disorders. MiXCR, run by TCRdb on the 5' RACE reads, gives a single entry per CDR3 protein. The profile shows fewer than 40,000 distinct CDR3 sequences, about an eighth of them singletons. Input material: CD4+ T cells from blood. The receptors originated from a female donor with HTLV-1-associated myelopathy (HAM/TSP). Both conserved end residues are part of each CDR3. A D gene is named only where the DNA matches it firmly. Size tells how often a clone was seen, or its class if it is expanded.

j_gene: TRBJ2-4; abundance: many; v_gene: TRBV6-6; d_gene: TRBD2; CDR3nt: TGTGCCAGCAGTTACTCTTTAGCGGGGGGGCCCAAAAACATTCAGTACTTC; CDR3aa: CASSYSLAGGPKNIQYF
j_gene: TRBJ2-1; abundance: many; v_gene: TRBV20-1; d_gene: TRBD2; CDR3nt: TGCAGTGCTAGGCGGGAGACCGATGAGCAGTTCTTC; CDR3aa: CSARRETDEQFF
j_gene: TRBJ2-1; abundance: many; v_gene: TRBV5-1; d_gene: NA; CDR3nt: TGCGCCAGCAGCGGGACGATGACGCATCAAGAGCAGTTCTTC; CDR3aa: CASSGTMTHQEQFF
j_gene: TRBJ1-6; abundance: many; v_gene: TRBV12-3/TRBV12-4; d_gene: NA; CDR3nt: TGTGCCAGCAGTTTATTCGAGGGCTCACCCCTCCACTTT; CDR3aa: CASSLFEGSPLHF
j_gene: TRBJ2-5; abundance: many; v_gene: TRBV12-3/TRBV12-4; d_gene: NA; CDR3nt: TGTGCCAGCAGTTCTCCCGTTGTCCAAGAGACCCAGTACTTC; CDR3aa: CASSSPVVQETQYF
j_gene: TRBJ2-7; abundance: many; v_gene: TRBV20-1; d_gene: TRBD2; CDR3nt: TGCAGTGCTAGAGAAGTCGCGGGGGTCGAGCAGTACTTC; CDR3aa: CSAREVAGVEQYF
j_gene: TRBJ1-1; abundance: many; v_gene: TRBV7-9; d_gene: TRBD1; CDR3nt: TGTGCCAGCAGCTTAAGAGGCAGGGGGCTAACTGAAGCTTTCTTT; CDR3aa: CASSLRGRGLTEAFF
j_gene: TRBJ1-5; abundance: many; v_gene: TRBV7-8; d_gene: NA; CDR3nt: TGTGCCAGCAGCCTAGAGTCCAGGCCTCATCAGCCCCAGCATTTT; CDR3aa: CASSLESRPHQPQHF
j_gene: TRBJ1-5; abundance: many; v_gene: TRBV10-3; d_gene: NA; CDR3nt: TGTGCCATCAGTGAGTCGGAGAACCAGCCCCAGCATTTT; CDR3aa: CAISESENQPQHF
j_gene: TRBJ1-6; abundance: many; v_gene: TRBV27; d_gene: NA; CDR3nt: TGTGCCAGCAGTGCTGACCGGGGGTGGTCACCCCTCCACTTT; CDR3aa: CASSADRGWSPLHF
j_gene: TRBJ2-3; abundance: many; v_gene: TRBV11-1; d_gene: NA; CDR3nt: TGTGCCAGCAAAGGTGCTAGCACAGATACGCAGTATTTT; CDR3aa: CASKGASTDTQYF
j_gene: TRBJ2-3; abundance: once; v_gene: TRBV5-5; d_gene: NA; CDR3nt: TGTGCCAGCAGCTTGGGTGATAGCGACACCTTTACGCAGTATTTT; CDR3aa: CASSLGDSDTFTQYF
j_gene: TRBJ2-1; abundance: many; v_gene: TRBV7-9; d_gene: NA; CDR3nt: NA; CDR3aa: CASSFYICSALGGTSGNNEQFF
j_gene: TRBJ2-2; abundance: many; v_gene: TRBV5-1; d_gene: NA; CDR3nt: TGCGCCAGCAGCTTGTGGGGGTCGGATGTCGGGGAGCTGTTTTTT; CDR3aa: CASSLWGSDVGELFF